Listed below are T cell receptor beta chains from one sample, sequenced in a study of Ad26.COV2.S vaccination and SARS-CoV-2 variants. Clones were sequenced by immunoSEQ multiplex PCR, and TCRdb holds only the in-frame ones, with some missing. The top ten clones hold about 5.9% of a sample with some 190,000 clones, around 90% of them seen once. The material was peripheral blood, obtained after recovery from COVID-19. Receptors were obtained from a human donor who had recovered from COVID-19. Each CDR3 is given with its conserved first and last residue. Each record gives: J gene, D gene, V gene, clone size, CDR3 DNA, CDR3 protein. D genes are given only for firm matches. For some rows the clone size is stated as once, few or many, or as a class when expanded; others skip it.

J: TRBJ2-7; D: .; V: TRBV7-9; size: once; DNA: TGTGCCAGCAGCCTGGACCACTACGAGCAGTACTTC; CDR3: CASSLDHYEQYF
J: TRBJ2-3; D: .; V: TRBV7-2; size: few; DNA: TGTGCCAGCAGCTTAAACTGGGCAGGGAGAAGGTTAAGGACAGATACGCAGTATTTT; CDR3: CASSLNWAGRRLRTDTQYF
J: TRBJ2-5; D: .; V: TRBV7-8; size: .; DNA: TGTGCCAGCAGCCCGTGGACTGGGGAAGAGACCCAGTACTTC; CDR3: CASSPWTGEETQYF
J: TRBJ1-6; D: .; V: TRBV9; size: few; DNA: TGTGCCAGCAGCTACGGGGGGAATTCACCCCTCCACTTT; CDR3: CASSYGGNSPLHF
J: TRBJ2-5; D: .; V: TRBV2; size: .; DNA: TGTGCCAGCAGTACAGGGTTACAAGAGACCCAGTACTTC; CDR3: CASSTGLQETQYF
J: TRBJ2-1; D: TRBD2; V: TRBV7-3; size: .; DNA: TGTGCCAGCAGCCCCACAGCGGGGGGTCGGAATGAGCAGTTCTTC; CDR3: CASSPTAGGRNEQFF
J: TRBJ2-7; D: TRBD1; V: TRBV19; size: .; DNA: TGTGCCAGTAGTACAGGGGGTGCCTACGAGCAGTACTTC; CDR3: CASSTGGAYEQYF
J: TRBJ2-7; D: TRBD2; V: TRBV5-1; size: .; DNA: TGCGCCAGCAGCTTGGGGGCGGGAGGTCCCGATTCCTACGAGCAGTACTTC; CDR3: CASSLGAGGPDSYEQYF
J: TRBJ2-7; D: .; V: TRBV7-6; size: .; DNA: TGTGCCAGCAGTCTGCTGTGCTGTTTCGTAACCTACGAGCAGTACTTC; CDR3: CASSLLCCFVTYEQYF
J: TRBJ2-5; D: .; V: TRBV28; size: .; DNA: TGTGCCAGCAGTGAGCGGCCAGAGACCCAGTACTTC; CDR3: CASSERPETQYF
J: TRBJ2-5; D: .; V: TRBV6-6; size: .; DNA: TGTGCCAGCAGTTACGTCCGACATGAGAGAGAGACCCAGTACTTC; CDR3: CASSYVRHERETQYF
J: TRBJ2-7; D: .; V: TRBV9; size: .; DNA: TGTGCCAGCAGCGTAGAGGTGCTTTTGTCCTACGAGCAGTACTTC; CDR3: CASSVEVLLSYEQYF
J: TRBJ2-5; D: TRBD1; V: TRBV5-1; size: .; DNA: TGCGCCAGCAGCTTAGGGAACCGGGACAGGGGAGAGACCCAGTACTTC; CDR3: CASSLGNRDRGETQYF
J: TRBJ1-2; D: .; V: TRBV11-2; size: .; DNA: TGTGCCAGCAGCTTAGTCTCCAGGGATGGCTACACCTTC; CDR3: CASSLVSRDGYTF
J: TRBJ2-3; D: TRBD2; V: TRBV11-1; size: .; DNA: TGTGCCAGCAGCCTCCGGCCTAGCGGGGGAGGAGATACGCAGTATTTT; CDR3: CASSLRPSGGGDTQYF
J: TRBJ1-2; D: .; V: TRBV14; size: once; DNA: TGTGCCAGCAGCCAAGATCGTACAGGGAAGGATGGCTACACCTTC; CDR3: CASSQDRTGKDGYTF
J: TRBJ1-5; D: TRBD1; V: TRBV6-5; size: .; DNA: TGTGCCAGCAGTCCGGGACAGGGGAGTAGTCAGCCCCAGCATTTT; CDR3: CASSPGQGSSQPQHF
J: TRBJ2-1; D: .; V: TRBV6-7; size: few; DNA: TGTGCCAGCAGTTACCGCAGAAAGCGGTCGCCACCCTACAATGAGCAGTTCTTC; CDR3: CASSYRRKRSPPYNEQFF
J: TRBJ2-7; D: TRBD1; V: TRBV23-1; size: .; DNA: TGCGCCAGCAGTCAAAAGGGGGCAGTCGAGCAGTACTTC; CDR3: CASSQKGAVEQYF
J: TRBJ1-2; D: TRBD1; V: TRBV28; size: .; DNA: TGTGCCAGCAGTTTAGGAGGGCAGGGGGCCGGGGGCTACACCTTC; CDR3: CASSLGGQGAGGYTF
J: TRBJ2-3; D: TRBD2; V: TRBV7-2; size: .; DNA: TGTGCCAGCAGCTTAGAGGGGACTAGCGGAACCAGAGCGCAGTATTTT; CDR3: CASSLEGTSGTRAQYF
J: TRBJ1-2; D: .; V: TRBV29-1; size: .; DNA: TGCAGCGTTGAAGACAGGACAGATTATGGCTACACCTTC; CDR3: CSVEDRTDYGYTF
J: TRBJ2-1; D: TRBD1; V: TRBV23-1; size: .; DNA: TGCGCCAGCAGTCAATCGAAAGGGGACAGGAAACAGGAGCAGTTCTTC; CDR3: CASSQSKGDRKQEQFF
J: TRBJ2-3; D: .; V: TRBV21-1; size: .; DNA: TGTGCCAGCAGTAACGAGGGAGCCTGCACAGATACGCAGTATTTT; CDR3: CASSNEGACTDTQYF
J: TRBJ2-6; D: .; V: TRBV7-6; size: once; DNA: TGTGCCAGCAGCCCTTCGGGGGCGGGCTCTGGGGCCAACGTCCTGACTTTC; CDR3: CASSPSGAGSGANVLTF
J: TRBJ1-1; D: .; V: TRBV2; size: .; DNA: TGTGCCAGCGGCAAAGGAAGGAGGGGGGGCCTCGCGTTGAACACTGAAGCTTTCTTT; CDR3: CASGKGRRGGLALNTEAFF
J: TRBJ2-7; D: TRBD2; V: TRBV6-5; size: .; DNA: TGTGCCAGCAGCAGACTAGCGGACTACGAGCAGTACTTC; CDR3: CASSRLADYEQYF
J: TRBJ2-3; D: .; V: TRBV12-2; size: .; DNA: TGTGCAAGTCGCTCCTGTTCGGGAGATACGCAGTATTTT; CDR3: CASRSCSGDTQYF
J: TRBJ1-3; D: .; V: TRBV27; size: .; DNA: TGTGCCAGCAGTCCCCTCGGAGAGTCTGGAAACACCATATATTTT; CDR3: CASSPLGESGNTIYF
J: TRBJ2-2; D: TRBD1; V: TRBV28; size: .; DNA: TGTGCCAGCAATCACAGGGGCCAAAGCACCGGGGAGCTGTTTTTT; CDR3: CASNHRGQSTGELFF
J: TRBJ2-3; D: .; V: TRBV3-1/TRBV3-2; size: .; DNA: TGTGCCAGCAGCCAAGCTGGGCTGGGGATCACGCAGTATTTT; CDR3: CASSQAGLGITQYF
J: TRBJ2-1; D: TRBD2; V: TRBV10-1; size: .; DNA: TGCGCCAGCAGCGGGACTAGCGGATTTTACAATGAGCAGTTCTTC; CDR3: CASSGTSGFYNEQFF
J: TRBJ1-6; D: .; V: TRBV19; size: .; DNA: TGTGCCAGTAGTGAACAGGGTGGAGGGAATTCACCCCTCCACTTT; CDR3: CASSEQGGGNSPLHF
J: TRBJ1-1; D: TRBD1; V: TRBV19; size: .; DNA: TGTGCCAGTAGTATAGGGACAGGGAGGGCGATGAACACTGAAGCTTTCTTT; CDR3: CASSIGTGRAMNTEAFF
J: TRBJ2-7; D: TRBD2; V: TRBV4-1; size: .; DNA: TGCGCCAGCAGCCAGTTAGCGGGAGGCGGATACGAGCAGTACTTC; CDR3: CASSQLAGGGYEQYF
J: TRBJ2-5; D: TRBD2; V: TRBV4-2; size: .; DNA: TGTGCCAGCAGCCAAGTTATGAGAGGCGGCGGGGGGGAGACCCAGTACTTC; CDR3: CASSQVMRGGGGETQYF
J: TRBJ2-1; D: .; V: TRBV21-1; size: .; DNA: TGTGCCAGCAGCACCCCCGGGGGGCCGGAATTCTTC; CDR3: CASSTPGGPEFF
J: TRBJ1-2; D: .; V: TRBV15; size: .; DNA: TGTGCCACCAGCGTGAGAACCGGTGGCTACACCTTC; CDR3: CATSVRTGGYTF
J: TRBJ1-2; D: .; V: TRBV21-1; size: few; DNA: TGTGCCAGCAGCCCCCTAAGACCGGGACAGGGTCATGGCTACACCTTC; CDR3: CASSPLRPGQGHGYTF
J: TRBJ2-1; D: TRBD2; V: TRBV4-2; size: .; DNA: TGTGCCAGCAGCCAGTTTAGCGGGGGGGCCGAAGAGCAGTTCTTC; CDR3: CASSQFSGGAEEQFF
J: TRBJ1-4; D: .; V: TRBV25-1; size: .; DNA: TGTGCCAGCAGCGACTTGAAGGTGGGGGAAAAACTGTTTTTT; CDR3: CASSDLKVGEKLFF
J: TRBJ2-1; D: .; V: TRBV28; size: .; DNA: TGTGCCAGCAGCATAGGGTACAATGAGCAGTTCTTC; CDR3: CASSIGYNEQFF